Sequencing of this T cell receptor beta chain was carried out in a study of blood T cell repertoires in COVID-19. After removal of 3 bases from V and 1 base from J, the junction contained 10 bases not matched to a gene. CDR3 size: 19 residues. Germline CDR1 and CDR2: MDHEN and SYDVKM. Participant age was roughly 18 to 95 years, and participants resided in around 24 US areas. Allocation to cohorts depended on clinical history reported by the participants. Symptom resolution, clearance, or two negative PCRs marked donors in Cohort 3 as recovered. Measured with immunoSEQ multiplex PCR; TCRdb has only the in-frame clones, and not every one. Of 250,000 to 350,000 clones listed, approximately 85% were seen once; the top ten hold approximately 4.2%.

The sample comprised PBMCs or T cells enriched from blood (not recorded which). This receptor was obtained from a woman aged 25-40 years who had recovered from COVID-19. V usage is TRBV28 and J usage is TRBJ2-6; 9 positions match TRBD1. The CDR3 region has the DNA TGTGCCAGCAGTTTCCTTAGTCCCGGGACAGGGTCTGGGGCCAACGTCCTGACTTTC. Translated, it gives CASSFLSPGTGSGANVLTF.